Following are 17 T cell receptor beta chains from one sample sequenced in a study of T-cell reconstitution after alpha-beta-depleted transplantation in children. Unique molecular identifiers were incorporated into the prepared TCRbeta library. TCRdb reprocessed the PCR reads via MiXCR and lists one record per CDR3 protein. The sample carries a few hundred thousand distinct CDR3 sequences, around 10% recorded once. Specimen: PBMCs, collected before TCRalphabeta/CD19-depleted stem cell transplant. These receptors were taken from a boy less than two years old with acute myeloid leukemia, due to receive a stem cell transplant.

V gene TRBV5-1 combines with J gene TRBJ2-1; D not resolved. CDR3 size: 14 residues. Trimming stripped 0 bases from V and 6 bases from J, with 10 bases between. Germline assignment: CDR1 SGHRS and CDR2 YFSETQ. The CDR3 is CASSLVWGSNEQFF. Written as DNA, the CDR3 is TGCGCCAGCAGCTTGGTTTGGGGTAGCAATGAGCAGTTCTTC.

This clonotype was found a few times. J is TRBJ2-7 and V is TRBV28; the D gene is possibly TRBD2 (5 bases). Trimming removed 5 bases at V and 1 base at J, with 12 bases between. Germline CDR1 reads MDHEN; CDR2 reads SYDVKM. This CDR3 comprises 14 residues. The CDR3 loop reads CASSTLDFSYEQYF. The CDR3 region has the DNA TGTGCCAGCAGTACCCTGGACTTTTCCTACGAGCAGTACTTC.

This clonotype was seen repeatedly, ten times or more. The chain carries TRBV7-9 and TRBJ2-5, with D uncertain. With 0 bases removed from V and 2 bases from J, the gap between germline ends came to 7 bases. The CDR3 loop spans 14 amino acids. Germline V CDR1 and CDR2: SEHNR, FQNEAQ (reference sequence). The CDR3 nucleotides are TGTGCCAGCAGCTTAGCTGGCTATCAAGAGACCCAGTACTTC. It codes for CASSLAGYQETQYF.

This clonotype was seen ten or more times. DNA for the CDR3: TGCGCCAGCAGCCAAGCACAGGAAGGAGATGGCTACACCTTC. Encoded protein: CASSQAQEGDGYTF. The rearrangement links TRBV4-3 to TRBJ1-2, with TRBD1 as a possible D gene (5 bases). This CDR3 has 14 residues. Germline CDR1 and CDR2: LGHNA and YSLEER. The germline V and J ends were trimmed by 1 base and 6 bases, with 12 bases remaining between them.

This clonotype has a count of ten or more. J is TRBJ2-7 and V is TRBV24-1; D is perhaps TRBD1 or TRBD2 (5 bases each). Per germline, CDR1 KGHDR and CDR2 SFDVKD. This CDR3 has 12 residues. The V end was cut by 8 bases, the J end by 2 bases, with 9 bases between. The CDR3 protein is CATMGPTYEQYF. The CDR3 bases are TGTGCCACCATGGGACCGACCTACGAGCAGTACTTC.

The genes are TRBV2 and TRBJ2-1; weak D call: TRBD2 (6 bases). V shed 1 base and J shed 9 bases, with 16 bases lying between them. Germline V gives CDR1 SNHLY, CDR2 FYNNEI. The CDR3 has 15 amino acids. Here the CDR3 reads CASSEVPGRVSEQFF. CDR3 nucleotide sequence: TGTGCCAGCAGTGAAGTCCCCGGGAGAGTTAGTGAGCAGTTCTTC.

This chain uses TRBV5-1 with TRBJ1-5; D not resolved. Germline lookup yields CDR1 SGHRS and CDR2 YFSETQ. V was trimmed by 1 base and J by 3 bases, leaving 11 bases between them. The CDR3 length is 15 residues. CDR3 sequence: CASSLSGYINQPQHF. The CDR3 coding sequence is TGCGCCAGCAGCTTGTCAGGCTATATCAATCAGCCCCAGCATTTT.

This clonotype was recorded at least ten times. This sequence joins TRBV7-2 and TRBJ1-2; D is possibly TRBD1 (5 bases). CDR3 length: 14 residues. Trimming took 4 bases from V and 8 from J, leaving 17 bases between them. CDR1 and CDR2 from the germline V gene are SGHTA and FQGNSA. CDR3 sequence reads: CASSYQPRGNGYTF. DNA of the CDR3: TGTGCCAGCAGCTACCAACCTCGGGGCAACGGCTACACCTTC.

This clonotype has at least ten counts. This chain joins TRBV20-1 and TRBJ1-4; a weak D match, TRBD1 (5 bases). The V end was cut by 5 bases, the J end by 2 bases, with 9 bases between. CDR1 and CDR2 (germline): DFQATT, SNEGSKA (reference sequence). The CDR3 runs 13 residues. CDR3 loop: CSAVGGTNEKLFF. As DNA, the CDR3 is TGCAGTGCTGTGGGGGGGACTAATGAAAAACTGTTTTTT.

This clonotype was counted many times. The chain employs TRBV27 and TRBJ2-7, with 8 bases lining up with TRBD1. The CDR3 sequence is 13 residues long. Unmatched junction bases numbered 5, after V lost 5 bases and J lost 5 bases. CDR1 and CDR2 (germline): MNHEY, SMNVEV (reference sequence). Written as DNA, the CDR3 is TGTGCCAGCAGTACCTCGACAGGGGACGAGCAGTACTTC. Translation gives CASSTSTGDEQYF.

V is TRBV14 and J is TRBJ2-4; D remains unclear. CDR1 and CDR2 (germline): SGHDN, FVKESK. Trimming left V 7 bases short and J 1 base short, with 11 bases between. The length of the CDR3 is 14 residues. The CDR3 nucleotides are TGTGCCAGCACTTCCCAGGCCGCCAAAAACATTCAGTACTTC. Translating it yields CASTSQAAKNIQYF.

The chain joins TRBV5-6 to TRBJ1-4; D not resolved. Trimming took 4 bases from V and 8 from J, leaving 21 bases between them. From germline, CDR1 is SGHDT and CDR2 YYEEEE. The CDR3 length is 16 residues. CDR3 coding DNA: TGTGCCAGCAGCCCAGCCAGCGCCAGAGGAATGGAAAAACTGTTTTTT. Residues: CASSPASARGMEKLFF.

This clonotype turned up a few times. Compared with germline, one end of the junction differs, possibly owing to a read error. J is TRBJ2-5 and V is TRBV7-4, with 12 positions matching TRBD2. The germline gives CDR1 SGHVT, CDR2 SQSDAQ. The CDR3 runs to 15 residues. DNA of the CDR3: TGTGCCAGCAGCCTAGCGGGAGGGCCACGGGAGACCCAGTACTTC. It is translated as CASSLAGGPRETQYF.

This clonotype occurred many times. This chain uses TRBV29-1 with TRBJ2-2; D is ambiguous. The V gene lost 7 bases and the J gene lost 1 base, with 4 bases spanning the gap. The CDR3 covers 11 residues. Germline CDR1 is SQVTM and CDR2 is ANQGSEA. The CDR3 nucleotides read TGCAGCGCGGGGAACACCGGGGAGCTGTTTTTT. This sequence encodes CSAGNTGELFF.

The V call is TRBV4-3, the J call TRBJ2-7; 7 nucleotides agree with TRBD2. Per germline, CDR1 LGHNA and CDR2 YSLEER. V was pared by 1 base and J by 6 bases, with 9 bases of the junction left unmatched. CDR3 size: 15 residues. CDR3 residues: CASSQASGVITEQYF. The CDR3 DNA is TGCGCCAGCAGCCAAGCTAGCGGTGTTATAACCGAGCAGTACTTC.

A few counts support this clonotype. The rearrangement uses TRBV6-5 and TRBJ2-7; D is uncertain. The CDR3 is 14 residues long. Trimming shortened V by 0 bases and J by 3 bases, and 9 bases separated the two germline ends. Per the germline V gene, CDR1 is MNHEY and CDR2 is SVGAGI. DNA of the CDR3: TGTGCCAGCAGTTACTCGATGGTGTACTACGAGCAGTACTTC. It codes for CASSYSMVYYEQYF.

This clonotype appeared many times. The chain couples TRBV11-1 to TRBJ2-7; tentatively, D is TRBD1 (5 bases). The CDR3 loop spans 18 amino acids. Germline CDR1 reads SGHAT; CDR2 reads FQDESV (reference sequence). V lost 3 bases and J 0 bases, leaving 21 bases between the germline ends. The CDR3 sequence: CASSFPSQPPTDSYEQYF. The CDR3 DNA follows: TGTGCCAGCAGCTTCCCTTCACAACCCCCGACAGACTCCTACGAGCAGTACTTC.